The 30 T cell receptor beta chains below all came from one sample that was sequenced in a study of CD8+ T cells in alopecia areata. Once RNA had been extracted, it was reverse transcribed into cDNA to act as the sequencing template. The table came from immunoSEQ multiplex PCR; TCRdb's copy has only in-frame clones and leaves some out. The data contain about 150,000 clones, 45% to 55% of them singletons. Sequencing was performed on CD8+ T cells sorted from blood, taken at week 0. Every receptor here comes from a human donor with alopecia areata.

Worth noting for this clone: A much larger clone sits a single nucleotide away, making a read error possible. The V and J genes are TRBV13 and TRBJ2-2, with no clear D. The CDR3 has 11 residues. V gave up 3 bases and J gave up 5 bases, with 1 base separating them. Germline loops: CDR1 PRHDT, CDR2 FYEKMQ (reference sequence). DNA of the CDR3: TGTGCCAGCAGCTTTACCGGGGAGCTGTTTTTT. Translation gives CASSFTGELFF.

V usage is TRBV29-1 and J usage is TRBJ1-2, with D perhaps TRBD1 (5 bases). CDR1 and CDR2 from the germline V gene are SQVTM and ANQGSEA. This CDR3 comprises 12 residues. V shed 5 bases and J shed 6 bases, with 13 bases lying between them. The CDR3 sequence: CSVPGPKNGYTF. The CDR3 DNA follows: TGCAGCGTTCCGGGACCGAAAAATGGCTACACCTTC.

The chain carries TRBV29-1 and TRBJ2-7, with D possibly being TRBD1 (7 bases). Trimming left V 4 bases short and J 7 bases short, with 14 bases between. Germline loops: CDR1 SQVTM, CDR2 ANQGSEA. The CDR3 is 12 amino acids. The CDR3 here is CSVVTGAGEQYF. Here the CDR3 DNA reads TGCAGCGTTGTTACAGGGGCGGGAGAGCAGTACTTC.

V and J are TRBV2 and TRBJ2-5; D might be TRBD2 (6 bases). The V and J ends lost 7 bases and 1 base respectively, with 10 bases between them. CDR1 and CDR2 from the germline V gene are SNHLY and FYNNEI. The CDR3 spans 13 residues. The DNA of the CDR3 is TGTGCCAGCACAGGACTATCCCAAGAGACCCAGTACTTC. Amino acids: CASTGLSQETQYF.

The chain links TRBV2 to TRBJ2-1; D gene uncertain. This CDR3 is built from 15 residues. Trimming removed 1 base at V and 8 bases at J, with 15 bases between. Germline-derived CDR1 and CDR2 are SNHLY and FYNNEI. The CDR3 nucleotides are TGTGCCAGCAGTGAAGTCCCCCATCGCAGCGATGAGCAGTTCTTC. Its translation: CASSEVPHRSDEQFF.

The chain combines TRBV30 with TRBJ1-4; D possibly corresponds to TRBD1 (6 bases). Trimming shortened V by 4 bases and J by 8 bases, and 17 bases separated the two germline ends. CDR3 length equals 14 residues. Germline CDR1 is GTSNPN and CDR2 is SVGIG (reference sequence). The CDR3 region is CAWMSHEGGEKLFF. As DNA, the CDR3 is TGTGCCTGGATGTCCCACGAGGGGGGCGAAAAACTGTTTTTT. The entire variable domain, with the rest obtained from reference TRBV30 and TRBJ1-4, is as follows: SQTIHQWPATLVQPVGSPLSLECTVEGTSNPNLYWYRQAAGRGLQLLFYSVGIGQISSEVPQNLSASRPQDRQFILSSKKLLLSDSGFYLCAWMSHEGGEKLFFGSGTQLSVL.

V is TRBV7-6 and J is TRBJ2-7; D is perhaps TRBD2 (6 bases). The CDR3 extends over 14 amino acids. Germline assignment: CDR1 SGHVS and CDR2 FNYEAQ. Trimming shortened V by 5 bases and J by 3 bases, and 14 bases separated the two germline ends. CDR3 coding DNA: TGTGCCAGCAGCCCCGGGACGGGGGTCTACGAGCAGTACTTC. Protein: CASSPGTGVYEQYF.

The chain couples TRBV27 to TRBJ1-5; D not resolved. Per the germline V gene, CDR1 is MNHEY and CDR2 is SMNVEV (reference sequence). Trimming took off 8 bases at V and 2 bases at J, with 10 bases between the two ends. The CDR3 is 13 residues long. The CDR3 region has the DNA TGTGCCAGCGGCCTAGGTGGCAATCAGCCCCAGCATTTT. Its protein product is CASGLGGNQPQHF.

The rearrangement uses TRBV11-2 and TRBJ1-2, with a weak D call TRBD1 (6 bases). Per the germline V gene, CDR1 is SGHAT and CDR2 is FQNNGV. This CDR3 spans 13 amino acids. The germline V and J ends were trimmed by 8 bases and 8 bases, with 18 bases remaining between them. In DNA form, the CDR3 reads TGTGCCAGCGGAGGGGGAAGGTCGATGGGCTACACCTTC. Translating it yields CASGGGRSMGYTF.

This clone was seen more than once but under ten times. The rearrangement joins TRBV27 to TRBJ2-3; D unclear. The CDR3 sequence is 12 residues long. Germline assignment: CDR1 MNHEY and CDR2 SMNVEV (reference sequence). Trimming removed 6 bases from V and 1 base from J, with 5 bases in between. The CDR3, as DNA: TGTGCCAGCAGCTCCCGCACAGATACGCAGTATTTT. Protein product: CASSSRTDTQYF.

CDR3 sequence (DNA): TGTGCCTGGAGTGTAGCGGCAGGGTCTAACGAAGCTTTCTTT. Translation: CAWSVAAGSNEAFF. The chain uses TRBV30 and TRBJ1-1, with a weak D call TRBD1 (5 bases). The CDR3 contains 14 residues. The germline V gene encodes CDR1 GTSNPN and CDR2 SVGIG (reference sequence). Trimming took 0 bases from V and 8 from J, leaving 16 bases between them.

The chain joins TRBV12-5 to TRBJ1-2, with unresolved D. The CDR3 contains 12 residues. V lost 5 bases and J 7 bases, leaving 11 bases between the germline ends. Germline CDR1 and CDR2: LGHNT and FRNRAP. DNA for the CDR3: TGTGCTAGTGGTGAAGGGCGGTCTGGCTACACCTTC. It codes for CASGEGRSGYTF. Filled out from reference TRBV12-5 and TRBJ1-2, the complete variable domain reads DARVTQTPRHKVTEMGQEVTMRCQPILGHNTVFWYRQTMMQGLELLAYFRNRAPLDDSGMPKDRFSAEMPDATLATLKIQPSEPRDSAVYFCASGEGRSGYTFGSGTRLTVV.

This clone was counted between two and nine times. The CDR3 loop is CASSSGKGATNEKLFF. The CDR3 DNA is TGTGCCAGCAGCTCGGGGAAGGGTGCAACTAATGAAAAACTGTTTTTT. The rearrangement uses TRBV7-9 and TRBJ1-4; D unclear. V gave up 4 bases and J gave up 0 bases, with 12 bases separating them. This CDR3 is 16 amino acids long. The germline gives CDR1 SEHNR, CDR2 FQNEAQ (reference sequence).

In this sample, this clone turned up many times. This chain uses TRBV25-1 with TRBJ1-1, with no clear D. The ends were cut back, 1 base at V and 5 bases at J, with 8 bases in the middle. There are 13 residues in the CDR3. Germline V gene data show CDR1 as MGHDK and CDR2 as SYGVNS. The CDR3 sequence: CASSEWEGTEAFF. DNA of the CDR3: TGTGCCAGCAGTGAATGGGAGGGAACTGAAGCTTTCTTT.

The chain has TRBV27 and TRBJ2-5; D is uncertain. This CDR3 is built from 12 residues. V lost 5 bases and J lost 7, with 11 bases in between. CDR1 MNHEY and CDR2 SMNVEV come from the germline V gene (reference sequence). The CDR3 protein is CASSDSRGTQYF. CDR3 nucleotides: TGTGCCAGCAGTGACTCACGAGGGACCCAGTACTTC.

The chain recombines TRBV5-1 with TRBJ1-1, with unresolved D. V lost 0 bases to trimming and J lost 3 bases, with 3 bases between them. The CDR3 runs 12 residues. Germline CDR1 and CDR2: SGHRS and YFSETQ. The CDR3 coding sequence is TGCGCCAGCAGCTTGGGTTACACTGAAGCTTTCTTT. Translation: CASSLGYTEAFF.

This clone was seen more than once but under ten times. The rearrangement joins TRBV4-1 to TRBJ2-7, with no clear D. Germline V gene sequence: CDR1 MGHRA, CDR2 YSYEKL. The CDR3 spans 13 residues. Trimming shortened V by 4 bases and J by 1 base, and 8 bases separated the two germline ends. The CDR3 DNA reads TGCGCCAGCAGCCCCGACACATCCTACGAGCAGTACTTC. Residues: CASSPDTSYEQYF.

The rearrangement uses TRBV29-1 and TRBJ1-2; D possibly corresponds to TRBD1 (5 bases). The CDR3 contains 13 residues. With 3 bases removed from V and 2 bases from J, the gap between germline ends came to 10 bases. Germline V lookup: CDR1 SQVTM, CDR2 ANQGSEA. As DNA, the CDR3 is TGCAGCGTTGAGGGGGGTCTGAACTATGGCTACACCTTC. Translation: CSVEGGLNYGYTF.

This rearrangement joins TRBV30 to TRBJ2-7; TRBD1 matches 9 bases. V shed 4 bases and J 3 bases; nucleotides not matched to a gene: 7. Per the germline V gene, CDR1 is GTSNPN and CDR2 is SVGIG (reference sequence). The CDR3 runs 14 residues. The CDR3 DNA is TGTGCCTGGAATTCGGGGACAGGGATCTACGAGCAGTACTTC. Its protein is CAWNSGTGIYEQYF.

The chain joins TRBV29-1 to TRBJ1-2, with 8 bases fitting TRBD1. This CDR3 region has 13 residues. Germline lookup yields CDR1 SQVTM and CDR2 ANQGSEA. V lost 4 bases and J lost 5; bases outside the gene matches: 6. Here the CDR3 reads CSVAQTGEYGYTF. CDR3 DNA sequence: TGCAGCGTTGCGCAGACAGGGGAGTATGGCTACACCTTC.

The V call is TRBV11-2, the J call TRBJ2-3; D ambiguous. Per the germline V gene, CDR1 is SGHAT and CDR2 is FQNNGV. Trimming cost V 1 base and J 0 bases, with 8 bases left between them. The CDR3 is 15 amino acids. CDR3 loop: CASSLAGRSTDTQYF. The CDR3 nucleotides are TGTGCCAGCAGCTTAGCGGGCAGAAGCACAGATACGCAGTATTTT.

The gene calls are TRBV5-6 and TRBJ2-7, with a possible D match to TRBD2 (6 bases). Germline values: CDR1 SGHDT, CDR2 YYEEEE. The ends were cut back, 4 bases at V and 2 bases at J, with 19 bases in the middle. This CDR3 region has 16 residues. The CDR3 sequence is CASSPAVEGLPYEQYF. The CDR3 DNA reads TGTGCCAGCAGCCCGGCAGTAGAGGGACTTCCCTACGAGCAGTACTTC.

Here the CDR3 DNA reads TGTGCCAGCAGTTACGAGACAGGAAGCAATCAGCCCCAGCATTTT. It encodes CASSYETGSNQPQHF. The V gene is TRBV6-6, the J gene TRBJ1-5, with a tentative D call TRBD1 (6 bases). CDR3 size: 15 residues. Trimming took 2 bases from V and 1 from J, leaving 9 bases between them. CDR1 MNHNY and CDR2 SVGAGI come from the germline V gene (reference sequence).

This rearrangement joins TRBV30 to TRBJ1-1, with 8 bases fitting TRBD1. Germline V lookup: CDR1 GTSNPN, CDR2 SVGIG (reference sequence). Trimming removed 7 bases from V and 1 base from J; junction bases left unmatched: 2. There are 12 residues in the CDR3. CDR3: CASTGENTEAFF. The CDR3 DNA is TGTGCCTCGACAGGGGAGAACACTGAAGCTTTCTTT.

This clone was recorded a few times. V usage is TRBV4-3 and J usage is TRBJ1-1; no clear D. Trimming shortened V by 0 bases and J by 1 base, and 9 bases separated the two germline ends. Germline-derived CDR1 and CDR2 are LGHNA and YSLEER. The CDR3 is 15 amino acids. The CDR3, as DNA: TGCGCCAGCAGCCAAGATAGGGCAGGGAACACTGAAGCTTTCTTT. As protein: CASSQDRAGNTEAFF.

The CDR3 nucleotides read TGCAGCGTTGAGGAGCTGGGCAGATCTGGGGCCAACGTCCTGACTTTC. Translated: CSVEELGRSGANVLTF. V is TRBV29-1 and J is TRBJ2-6; D not resolved. The V and J ends lost 3 bases and 1 base respectively, with 13 bases between them. The CDR3 is 16 residues long. Looked up from germline, CDR1 is SQVTM and CDR2 is ANQGSEA.

J is TRBJ1-1 and V is TRBV4-3; the match to TRBD1 covers 9 bases. This CDR3 is 16 amino acids long. From germline, CDR1 is LGHNA and CDR2 YSLEER. V dropped 3 bases and J dropped 1; count of bases not matched to a gene: 6. In DNA form, the CDR3 reads TGCGCCAGCAGCCAGAGCCCGGACAGGGGGAACACTGAAGCTTTCTTT. It specifies CASSQSPDRGNTEAFF.

The sample holds a few counts of this clone. V gene TRBV4-3 combines with J gene TRBJ1-5; perhaps TRBD1 as D (5 bases). In germline, CDR1 is LGHNA, CDR2 YSLEER. The CDR3 is 19 amino acids. V was clipped by 0 bases and J by 2 bases, with 20 bases between them. The CDR3 here is CASSQDSQGWGLGNQPQHF. CDR3 coding DNA: TGCGCCAGCAGCCAAGATTCCCAGGGCTGGGGGTTAGGCAATCAGCCCCAGCATTTT.

As to this clone: Different DNA sequences within this sample yield the same CDR3. The genes are TRBV30 and TRBJ1-5, with D possibly matching TRBD1 (5 bases). The V end lost 0 bases, the J end lost 4 bases, and 7 bases lay between the germline ends. CDR3 length: 13 amino acids. Germline loops: CDR1 GTSNPN, CDR2 SVGIG (reference sequence). CDR3 bases: TGTGCCTGGAGTGTCGGGGGGAATCAGCCCCAGCATTTT. Translation: CAWSVGGNQPQHF.

This clone was counted between two and nine times. J is TRBJ1-4 and V is TRBV4-3; D not certain. CDR3 length: 14 residues. The V end was cut by 0 bases, the J end by 8 bases, with 10 bases between. CDR1 LGHNA and CDR2 YSLEER come from the germline V gene. The CDR3 sequence: CASSQDRIREKLFF. CDR3 DNA: TGCGCCAGCAGCCAAGACAGGATCCGGGAAAAACTGTTTTTT.